The next 15 T cell receptor beta chains were all read from a single sample in a study of molecular identifiers for immune sequencing clone quantification. TCRdb re-analysed the PCR reads in MiXCR, keeping a single row per CDR3 protein. The sample holds about 40,000 distinct CDR3 sequences, more than 20% seen once. Sequenced: naive CD8+ T cells from blood, with Jurkat cell RNA spiked in. Subset denoted: FACS-sorted CD8+CD4-CCR7+CD45RA+ naive T cells. Source of these receptors: a human donor in good health. Some libraries in this study had Jurkat cell RNA spiked in.

This clonotype has a count of ten or more. This chain links TRBV5-6 with TRBJ2-4; TRBD1 matches 9 bases. The CDR3 runs 17 residues. CDR1 is SGHDT, CDR2 YYEEEE, per germline. V shed 0 bases, J shed 2 bases, and the junction held 6 bases outside the gene matches. In DNA, the CDR3 is TGTGCCAGCAGCTTGGAAGTAGGACAGGGGACCAAAAACATTCAGTACTTC. Amino acid sequence: CASSLEVGQGTKNIQYF.

This chain joins TRBV4-3 and TRBJ2-7, with 9 bases fitting TRBD1. This CDR3 is 15 amino acids long. V dropped 4 bases and J dropped 2; count of bases not matched to a gene: 6. Germline V lookup: CDR1 LGHNA, CDR2 YSLEER. The CDR3 spells CASSPMTGGAYEQYF. CDR3 coding DNA: TGCGCCAGCAGCCCGATGACAGGGGGGGCCTACGAGCAGTACTTC.

This clonotype was seen a few times. The rearrangement joins TRBV5-1 to TRBJ2-1, with D perhaps being TRBD1 or TRBD2 (5 bases each). CDR1 is SGHRS and CDR2 is YFSETQ in the germline V gene. The CDR3 totals 12 residues. V lost 1 base and J 12 bases, leaving 11 bases between the germline ends. CDR3 sequence: CASSLTGGGQFF. The CDR3, as DNA: TGCGCCAGCAGCTTGACAGGAGGAGGGCAGTTCTTC.

This clonotype was seen ten or more times. The chain has TRBV7-9 and TRBJ1-1, with D hard to call. Trimming left V 4 bases short and J 0 bases short, with 6 bases between. From germline, CDR1 is SEHNR and CDR2 FQNEAQ (reference sequence). This CDR3 is 13 amino acids long. Here the CDR3 DNA reads TGTGCCAGCAGCTCGACGGTGAACACTGAAGCTTTCTTT. Its protein product is CASSSTVNTEAFF.

The table lists this clonotype with a count of one. This chain uses TRBV28 with TRBJ2-7, with TRBD2 identical over 7 bases. Germline-derived CDR1 and CDR2 are MDHEN and SYDVKM. The V segment lost 4 bases and the J segment 2 bases; nucleotides outside the gene matches: 8. The CDR3 runs 15 residues. In DNA, the CDR3 is TGTGCCAGCAGTTCCCCGGGTAGCGGGCCCTACGAGCAGTACTTC. Its translation: CASSSPGSGPYEQYF.

This clonotype came up many times. The chain has TRBV4-3 and TRBJ2-5; 9 positions match TRBD2. CDR1 is LGHNA, CDR2 YSLEER, per germline. The junction had 9 bases not matched to a gene; V was cut back by 1 base and J by 6 bases. There are 16 residues in the CDR3. The DNA of the CDR3 is TGCGCCAGCAGCCAAGTTTCTAGCGGGGTTGTGAAGACCCAGTACTTC. Amino acids: CASSQVSSGVVKTQYF.

This clonotype was detected ten times or more. The J gene is TRBJ2-7, the V gene TRBV29-1; maybe TRBD2 (6 bases). Germline V gene lookup returns CDR1 SQVTM and CDR2 ANQGSEA. Trimming left V 6 bases short and J 2 bases short, with 14 bases between. The CDR3 consists of 13 residues. This CDR3 reads CSVWGVGTYEQYF. The CDR3 bases are TGCAGCGTATGGGGGGTGGGTACCTACGAGCAGTACTTC.

A word on this clonotype: This may be a read error, as it is one base from a much larger clone. The CDR3 loop is CASSPSVVETQYF. CDR3 bases: TGTGCCAGCAGCCCCAGCGTAGTGGAGACCCAGTACTTC. The chain uses TRBV11-1 and TRBJ2-5; D gene uncertain. V was shortened by 5 bases and J by 5 bases, with 12 bases between the two germline ends. From germline, CDR1 is SGHAT and CDR2 FQDESV (reference sequence). This CDR3 has 13 residues.

As to this clonotype: A clone one base away is much larger, so this may be a read error. J is TRBJ2-5 and V is TRBV2, with 12 bases matching TRBD2. Looked up from germline, CDR1 is SNHLY and CDR2 is FYNNEI. There are 16 residues in the CDR3. The CDR3 nucleotides read TGTGCCAGCAGACGAGCTAGCGGGGGGGCCCCAGAGACCCGGTACTTC. Protein sequence: CASRRASGGAPETRYF.

With respect to this clonotype: It may be a read error: a sequence one base away is much more abundant. The rearrangement links TRBV20-1 to TRBJ1-1, with a possible D match to TRBD1 (5 bases). This CDR3 comprises 13 residues. Germline lookup yields CDR1 DFQATT and CDR2 SNEGSKA (reference sequence). The CDR3 protein is CCATTEINTEAFF. CDR3 in DNA: TGCTGTGCTACGACAGAGATCAACACTGAAGCTTTCTTT.

This clonotype was observed at least ten times. V usage is TRBV4-1 and J usage is TRBJ1-5; D not resolved. Germline V gene sequence: CDR1 MGHRA, CDR2 YSYEKL. The CDR3 runs 15 residues. V shed 1 base and J shed 7 bases, with 14 bases lying between them. CDR3 sequence reads: CASSQVGRSGQPQHF. The CDR3 DNA reads as TGCGCCAGCAGCCAAGTCGGGAGGTCGGGGCAGCCCCAGCATTTT.

The rearrangement links TRBV20-1 to TRBJ2-7, with D unclear. The CDR3 has 14 amino acids. Trimming took off 1 base at V and 2 bases at J, with 12 bases between the two ends. Germline CDR1 DFQATT, CDR2 SNEGSKA (reference sequence). The CDR3 sequence is CSARGRSETYEQYF. Written as DNA, the CDR3 is TGCAGTGCTAGAGGAAGGTCAGAAACCTACGAGCAGTACTTC.

As regards this clonotype: A single base separates this from a much larger clone, so it may be a read error. The chain carries TRBV5-1 and TRBJ2-1, with TRBD1 matching 9 bases. CDR3 length: 16 residues. Germline V gives CDR1 SGHRS, CDR2 YFSETQ. J gave up 6 bases and V 4 bases, and 11 bases lay outside the gene matches. CDR3 bases: TGCGCCAGCAGCGTGGTAACAGGGGGCCGGAGCAATGAGCAGTTCTTC. Protein sequence: CASSVVTGGRSNEQFF.

This chain links TRBV19 with TRBJ2-2; the D call may be TRBD1 or TRBD2 (5 bases each). The CDR3 extends over 14 amino acids. Trimming took 1 base from V and 4 from J, leaving 7 bases between them. The germline V gene encodes CDR1 LNHDA and CDR2 SQIVND (reference sequence). The CDR3 sequence: CASSIAGATGELFF. CDR3 DNA sequence: TGTGCCAGTAGTATAGCCGGGGCCACCGGGGAGCTGTTTTTT.

The table lists this clonotype with many counts. The chain recombines TRBV5-5 with TRBJ1-1; unclear D gene. V gave up 0 bases and J gave up 7 bases, with 10 bases separating them. CDR3 length equals 13 residues. Germline V lookup: CDR1 SGHKS, CDR2 YYEKEE (reference sequence). The CDR3: CASSLVGDVEAFF. The CDR3, as DNA: TGTGCCAGCAGCTTGGTCGGGGATGTTGAAGCTTTCTTT.